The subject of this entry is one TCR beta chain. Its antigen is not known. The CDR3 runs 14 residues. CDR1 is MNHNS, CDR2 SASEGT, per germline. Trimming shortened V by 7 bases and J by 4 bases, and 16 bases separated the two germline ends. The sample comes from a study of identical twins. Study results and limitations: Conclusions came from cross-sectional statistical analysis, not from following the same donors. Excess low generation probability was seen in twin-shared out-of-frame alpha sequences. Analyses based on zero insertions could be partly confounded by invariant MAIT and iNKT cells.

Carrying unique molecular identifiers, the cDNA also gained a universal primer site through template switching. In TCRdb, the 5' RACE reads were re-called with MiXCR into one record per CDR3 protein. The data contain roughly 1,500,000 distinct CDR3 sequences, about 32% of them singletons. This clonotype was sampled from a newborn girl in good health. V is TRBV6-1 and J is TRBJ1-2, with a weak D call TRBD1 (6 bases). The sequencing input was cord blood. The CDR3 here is CASNPRGGGYGYTF. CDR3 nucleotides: TGTGCCAGCAATCCAAGGGGGGGAGGCTATGGCTACACCTTC.